This T cell receptor beta chain was captured by sequencing in a study of CD8+ T cells in alopecia areata. Treatment defined: oral pan-JAK inhibitor, 5-10 mg twice daily. cDNA reverse transcribed from extracted RNA served as the sequencing template. The method was immunoSEQ multiplex PCR; TCRdb's version includes in-frame clones alone and lacks a portion of them. The sample includes over 85,000 clones, around 70% of them seen just once. The CDR3 contains 15 residues. CDR1 MNHEY and CDR2 SMNVEV come from the germline V gene (reference sequence). With 3 bases removed from V and 0 bases from J, the gap between germline ends came to 10 bases.

The source was CD8+ T cells sorted from blood, collected between weeks 44 and 45, from a patient treated with tofacitinib. The receptor was isolated from a human donor with alopecia areata. V usage is TRBV27 and J usage is TRBJ2-3; D not resolved. CDR3 in DNA: TGTGCCAGCAGTTTGGTAGGACCCAGCACAGATACGCAGTATTTT. Translated: CASSLVGPSTDTQYF.